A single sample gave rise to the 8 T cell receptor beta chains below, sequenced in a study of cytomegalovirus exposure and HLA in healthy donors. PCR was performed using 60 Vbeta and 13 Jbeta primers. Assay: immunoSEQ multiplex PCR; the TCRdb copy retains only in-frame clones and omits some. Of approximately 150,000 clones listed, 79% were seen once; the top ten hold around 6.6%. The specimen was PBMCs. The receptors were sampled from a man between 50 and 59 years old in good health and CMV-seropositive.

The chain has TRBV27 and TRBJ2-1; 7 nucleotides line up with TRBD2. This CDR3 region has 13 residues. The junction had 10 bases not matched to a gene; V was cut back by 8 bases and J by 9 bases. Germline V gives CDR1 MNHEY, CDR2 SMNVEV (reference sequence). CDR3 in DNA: TGTGCCAGCGGACTAGGGGCCTGGGCTGAGCAGTTCTTC. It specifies CASGLGAWAEQFF.

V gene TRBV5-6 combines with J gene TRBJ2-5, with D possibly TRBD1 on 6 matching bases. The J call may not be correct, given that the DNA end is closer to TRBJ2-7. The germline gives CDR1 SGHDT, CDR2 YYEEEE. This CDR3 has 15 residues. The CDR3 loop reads CASSFLGRGPYEQYF. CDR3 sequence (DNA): TGTGCCAGCAGCTTCTTGGGCAGGGGACCCTACGAGCAGTACTTC.

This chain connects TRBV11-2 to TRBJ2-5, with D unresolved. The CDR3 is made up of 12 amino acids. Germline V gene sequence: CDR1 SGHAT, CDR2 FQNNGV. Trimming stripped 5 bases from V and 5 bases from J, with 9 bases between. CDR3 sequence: CASSQRMETQYF. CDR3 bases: TGTGCCAGCAGCCAGAGGATGGAGACCCAGTACTTC.

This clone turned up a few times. CDR3 nucleotides: TGTGCCAGCAGTTTATATGCGGGGGGGTACGGTAGGGGGACCACCGGGGGGACCCAGTACTTC. The encoded protein is CASSLYAGGYGRGTTGGTQYF. The chain employs TRBV27 and TRBJ2-5; 9 nucleotides align to TRBD2. The CDR3 runs to 21 residues. CDR1 MNHEY and CDR2 SMNVEV come from the germline V gene (reference sequence). V gave up 1 base and J gave up 7 bases; unmatched junction bases: 25.

This chain's CDR3 is CASSKPGLAGAKEQYF. CDR3 in DNA: TGTGCCAGCAGCAAGCCGGGACTAGCGGGAGCTAAAGAGCAGTACTTC. The chain has TRBV25-1 and TRBJ2-7; 14 bases match TRBD2. Trimming took 6 bases from V and 7 from J; bases not matched to a gene: 11. The CDR3 has 16 residues. Germline CDR1 and CDR2: MGHDK and SYGVNS.

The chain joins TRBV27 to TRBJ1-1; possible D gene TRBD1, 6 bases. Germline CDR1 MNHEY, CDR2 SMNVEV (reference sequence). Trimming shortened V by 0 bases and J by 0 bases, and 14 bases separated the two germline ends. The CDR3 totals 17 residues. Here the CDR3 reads CASSLSLGAVMNTEAFF. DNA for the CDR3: TGTGCCAGCAGTTTATCGCTGGGGGCGGTTATGAACACTGAAGCTTTCTTT.

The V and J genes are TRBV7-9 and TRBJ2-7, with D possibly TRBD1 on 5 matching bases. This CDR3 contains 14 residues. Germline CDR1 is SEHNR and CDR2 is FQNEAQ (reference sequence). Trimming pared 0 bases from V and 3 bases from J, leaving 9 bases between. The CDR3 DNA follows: TGTGCCAGCAGCTTAGCAGGCAGGGACTACGAGCAGTACTTC. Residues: CASSLAGRDYEQYF.

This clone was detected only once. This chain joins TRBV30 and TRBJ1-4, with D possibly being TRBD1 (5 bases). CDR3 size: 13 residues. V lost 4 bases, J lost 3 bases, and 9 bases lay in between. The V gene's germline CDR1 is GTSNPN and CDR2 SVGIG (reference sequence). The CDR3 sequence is CAWKAGSNEKLFF. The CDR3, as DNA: TGTGCCTGGAAGGCAGGGTCTAATGAAAAACTGTTTTTT. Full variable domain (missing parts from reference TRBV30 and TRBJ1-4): SQTIHQWPATLVQPVGSPLSLECTVEGTSNPNLYWYRQAAGRGLQLLFYSVGIGQISSEVPQNLSASRPQDRQFILSSKKLLLSDSGFYLCAWKAGSNEKLFFGSGTQLSVL.